The 4 T cell receptor beta chains given below trace back to one sample, sequenced in a study of blood T cell repertoires in COVID-19. The method was immunoSEQ multiplex PCR; TCRdb's version includes in-frame clones alone and lacks a portion of them. The table shows around 29,000 clones, with more than 75% occurring only once. The specimen was peripheral blood. The source is a human donor in a cohort sampled during active COVID-19.

The chain couples TRBV5-6 to TRBJ2-7; 8 nucleotides line up with TRBD1. The CDR3 length is 14 residues. The germline V gene has CDR1 SGHDT and CDR2 YYEEEE. The J segment lost 2 bases and the V segment lost 4 bases, leaving 5 bases of the junction unmatched. The CDR3 DNA follows: TGTGCCAGCAGCCCGGGACAGGTGACCTACGAGCAGTACTTC. This encodes CASSPGQVTYEQYF.

This clone was seen a single time. The chain combines TRBV18 with TRBJ2-3; D is possibly TRBD1 (6 bases). Trimming pared 3 bases from V and 0 bases from J, leaving 7 bases between. In germline, CDR1 is KGHSH, CDR2 LQKENI. The CDR3 has 14 amino acids. Here the CDR3 reads CASSPTGSTDTQYF. Written as DNA, the CDR3 is TGTGCCAGCTCACCCACAGGGAGCACAGATACGCAGTATTTT. Complete variable domain (other parts from reference TRBV18 and TRBJ2-3): NAGVMQNPRHLVRRRGQEARLRCSPMKGHSHVYWYRQLPEEGLKFMVYLQKENIIDESGMPKERFSAEFPKEGPSILRIQQVVRGDSAAYFCASSPTGSTDTQYFGPGTRLTVL.

This clone occurred once. The chain couples TRBV27 to TRBJ2-1; TRBD2 is a possible D gene (5 bases). CDR1 and CDR2 (germline): MNHEY, SMNVEV (reference sequence). The CDR3 length is 12 residues. V was cut by 5 bases and J by 10 bases, with 12 bases left in between. CDR3 in amino acids: CASSPNSVEQFF. The CDR3 DNA follows: TGTGCCAGCAGTCCGAATAGCGTGGAGCAGTTCTTC.

The chain links TRBV6-5 to TRBJ2-5, with a tentative D call TRBD2 (5 bases). Germline CDR1 is MNHEY and CDR2 is SVGAGI. The CDR3 runs to 13 residues. V shed 5 bases and J shed 2 bases, with 9 bases lying between them. The CDR3 DNA reads TGTGCCAGCAGTCGAGCGGAACAAGAGACCCAGTACTTC. Translation: CASSRAEQETQYF.